One sample yielded the 26 T cell receptor beta chains listed below, sequenced in a study of regulatory T cells in long-lasting Graves disease. Through Arm-PCR of CDR3 regions and iRepertoire HTBI primers, TCR beta libraries were built. TCRdb processed the multiplex PCR reads anew with MiXCR; each CDR3 protein has one entry. Found here are under 300,000 distinct CDR3 sequences, just over 20% of them singletons; the top ten hold about 15%. As for time point: newly diagnosed GD, antithyroid drugs for less than 3 months. Construction of the TCR library relied on RNA isolated from PBMCs. Sequenced material: peripheral blood mononuclear cells (PBMCs), taken at new diagnosis, from a patient treated with antithyroid drugs. All receptors come from a female donor with Graves disease.

Remarks on this clonotype: A single base separates this from a much larger clone, so it may be a read error. The rearrangement links TRBV28 to TRBJ2-6, with D unresolved. The CDR3 totals 14 residues. CDR1 is MDHEN and CDR2 is SYDVKM in the germline V gene. The V gene lost 8 bases and the J gene lost 0 bases, with 8 bases spanning the gap. The CDR3 loop is CASGLPSGANVLTF. The CDR3 bases are TGTGCCAGCGGTCTTCCCTCTGGGGCCAACGTCCTGACTTTC.

In this sample, this clonotype turned up many times. The V call is TRBV11-2, the J call TRBJ2-1; TRBD2 matches at 12 bases. With V trimmed by 3 bases and J by 0 bases, 3 bases remained unmatched. CDR1 SGHAT and CDR2 FQNNGV come from the germline V gene. The CDR3 runs to 17 residues. CDR3 in DNA: TGTGCCAGCAGCTTTGGACTAGCGGGAAGCTCCTACAATGAGCAGTTCTTC. It codes for CASSFGLAGSSYNEQFF.

This clonotype occurred many times. The chain joins TRBV5-1 to TRBJ2-1, with D possibly matching TRBD2 (6 bases). This CDR3 is 14 amino acids long. Trimming stripped 0 bases from V and 7 bases from J, with 11 bases between. Germline CDR1 reads SGHRS; CDR2 reads YFSETQ. CDR3 protein: CASSLEGGKNEQFF. Written as DNA, the CDR3 is TGCGCCAGCAGCTTGGAAGGCGGGAAAAATGAGCAGTTCTTC.

The chain links TRBV4-3 to TRBJ2-2; TRBD2 aligns across 7 bases. Germline V gives CDR1 LGHNA, CDR2 YSLEER. The CDR3 runs to 14 residues. The V and J ends lost 5 bases and 5 bases, in that order; junction bases with no gene match: 5. The CDR3 sequence is CASSGRARTGELFF. The DNA of the CDR3 is TGCGCCAGCAGCGGGAGGGCCAGAACCGGGGAGCTGTTTTTT.

In its sample, this clonotype was seen a few times. V and J are TRBV28 and TRBJ2-7, with D possibly matching TRBD2 (5 bases). The V gene's germline CDR1 is MDHEN and CDR2 SYDVKM. Between the trimmed V and J ends, which lost 6 bases and 3 bases, there was a span of 18 bases. This CDR3 is 15 amino acids long. This CDR3 is CASSPAGGRNYEQYF. The CDR3 DNA sequence: TGTGCCAGCAGCCCTGCGGGCGGACGGAACTACGAGCAGTACTTC.

This clonotype was picked up many times. The J gene is TRBJ1-2, the V gene TRBV6-5; D not certain. Trimming removed 0 bases at V and 3 bases at J, with 5 bases between. The CDR3 totals 13 residues. Looked up from germline, CDR1 is MNHEY and CDR2 is SVGAGI. The CDR3 loop is CASSYSEDYGYTF. The CDR3 DNA reads as TGTGCCAGCAGTTACTCGGAAGACTATGGCTACACCTTC.

This clonotype was seen ten or more times. J is TRBJ2-3 and V is TRBV7-2; 9 nucleotides align to TRBD2. The CDR3 has 15 residues. Germline loops: CDR1 SGHTA, CDR2 FQGNSA. The J segment lost 5 bases and the V segment lost 3 bases, leaving 6 bases of the junction unmatched. CDR3 in amino acids: CASSFQGLARDTQYF. CDR3 in DNA: TGTGCCAGCAGCTTCCAGGGACTAGCCAGAGATACGCAGTATTTT.

This clonotype came up many times. This rearrangement joins TRBV6-2 or TRBV6-3 to TRBJ2-7, with a weak D call TRBD2 (5 bases). Germline values: CDR1 MNHEY, CDR2 SVGEGT. V was trimmed by 3 bases and J by 5 bases, leaving 17 bases between them. This CDR3 is built from 15 residues. This CDR3 is CASSYVGDNSDEQYF. The CDR3, as DNA: TGTGCCAGCAGTTATGTGGGAGACAATTCGGACGAGCAGTACTTC.

This clonotype has ten or more counts. This rearrangement joins TRBV27 to TRBJ2-5, with D unresolved. The CDR3 consists of 11 residues. The germline V gene encodes CDR1 MNHEY and CDR2 SMNVEV (reference sequence). The germline V and J ends were trimmed by 6 bases and 5 bases, with 7 bases remaining between them. The CDR3 DNA is TGTGCCAGCAGGATGTTCGAGACCCAGTACTTC. Its protein is CASRMFETQYF.

V is TRBV20-1 and J is TRBJ2-5; tentatively, D is TRBD2 (6 bases). Germline V lookup: CDR1 DFQATT, CDR2 SNEGSKA (reference sequence). The CDR3 sequence is 14 residues long. V lost 3 bases to trimming and J lost 3 bases, with 14 bases between them. The chain's CDR3 is CSARVGGPKETQYF. The DNA for the CDR3 is TGCAGTGCTAGGGTTGGAGGGCCAAAAGAGACCCAGTACTTC.

The V and J genes are TRBV6-5 and TRBJ1-3; D not certain. This CDR3 is 14 amino acids long. Per germline, CDR1 MNHEY and CDR2 SVGAGI. With 0 bases removed from V and 0 bases from J, the gap between germline ends came to 3 bases. CDR3: CASSYSSSGNTIYF. The CDR3 nucleotides are TGTGCCAGCAGTTACTCGAGCTCTGGAAACACCATATATTTT.

Details on this clonotype: A read error may be the cause here, since a much bigger clone is one base away. The rearrangement joins TRBV30 to TRBJ2-5; D not certain. The CDR3 has 12 residues. CDR1 and CDR2 (germline): GTSNPN, SVGIG (reference sequence). The DNA for the CDR3 is TGTGTCTGGAGCTTCGTGTCTGAGACCCAGTACTTC. Translation: CVWSFVSETQYF.

This clonotype has a count of ten or more. One end of the junction does not line up with germline, which may come from a read error. CDR3 DNA: TGTGCCAGCAGCTTAGGCGGGGGACACCAAGGTTTC. Translated: CASSLGGGHQGF. The V gene is TRBV13, the J gene TRBJ1-2; possibly TRBD1 for D (6 bases). Per germline, CDR1 PRHDT and CDR2 FYEKMQ (reference sequence). The CDR3 extends over 12 amino acids.

This clonotype was observed a few times. The chain combines TRBV10-1 with TRBJ2-1; 7 nucleotides align to TRBD2. The CDR3 contains 14 residues. The germline V gene has CDR1 WNHNN and CDR2 SYGVQD (reference sequence). V lost 9 bases, J lost 3 bases, and 8 bases stayed unmatched. CDR3 amino acids: CASRMAGDYNEQFF. CDR3 bases: TGCGCCAGTAGAATGGCGGGAGACTACAATGAGCAGTTCTTC.

A note on this clonotype: A much more abundant neighbour one base away suggests this may be a read error. As the CDR3 is not closed by the conserved phenylalanine or tryptophan, this likely results from a read error. The chain combines TRBV7-2 with TRBJ1-4; D unresolved. Trimming removed 1 base from V and 0 bases from J, with 9 bases in between. This CDR3 region has 16 residues. The V gene's germline CDR1 is SGHTA and CDR2 FQGNSA. CDR3 loop: CASSLDSFSTNEKLFL. The CDR3 region has the DNA TGTGCCAGCAGCTTAGACAGCTTCTCAACTAATGAAAAACTGTTTCTT.

This clonotype was observed many times. This chain links TRBV20-1 with TRBJ1-3; maybe TRBD1 (6 bases). The germline V gene encodes CDR1 DFQATT and CDR2 SNEGSKA (reference sequence). This CDR3 contains 14 residues. Trimming left V 3 bases short and J 2 bases short, with 11 bases between. CDR3 in amino acids: CSASRQAAGNTIYF. The CDR3 DNA reads TGCAGTGCTAGCAGACAGGCGGCTGGAAACACCATATATTTT.

Remarks on this clonotype: The junction departs from germline at one end; a sequencing error may be responsible. The chain employs TRBV20-1 and TRBJ1-4; D is perhaps TRBD1 (6 bases). From germline, CDR1 is DFQATT and CDR2 SNEGSKA (reference sequence). There are 16 residues in the CDR3. The CDR3 reads CSARRGGGTTNGKLFF. Here the CDR3 DNA reads TGCAGTGCTAGAAGGGGAGGGGGGACAACTAATGGAAAACTGTTTTTT.

In its sample, this clonotype was seen many times. The chain recombines TRBV29-1 with TRBJ1-1; D is uncertain. The CDR3 length is 12 residues. The V and J ends lost 5 bases and 5 bases respectively, with 12 bases between them. The V gene's germline CDR1 is SQVTM and CDR2 ANQGSEA. The CDR3 here is CSVLTRNTEAFF. The CDR3 DNA follows: TGCAGCGTTCTGACGAGGAATACTGAAGCTTTCTTT.

The V gene is TRBV15, the J gene TRBJ2-2, with D perhaps matching TRBD2 (5 bases). Trimming cost V 8 bases and J 6 bases, with 16 bases left between them. Germline CDR1 is LNHNV and CDR2 is YYDKDF (reference sequence). The CDR3 covers 14 residues. The CDR3 sequence is CATAGRQHAGELFF. The DNA for the CDR3 is TGTGCCACCGCGGGTAGGCAACACGCCGGGGAGCTGTTTTTT. Using reference TRBV15 and TRBJ2-2 for the parts outside the CDR3, the full variable domain is DAMVIQNPRYQVTQFGKPVTLSCSQTLNHNVMYWYQQKSSQAPKLLFHYYDKDFNNEADTPDNFQSRRPNTSFCFLDIRSPGLGDTAMYLCATAGRQHAGELFFGEGSRLTVL.

This chain joins TRBV28 and TRBJ1-2; D is ambiguous. CDR3 length: 13 residues. Germline V lookup: CDR1 MDHEN, CDR2 SYDVKM. Trimming removed 2 bases at V and 3 bases at J, with 7 bases between. CDR3 loop: CASSLQAYYGYTF. DNA for the CDR3: TGTGCCAGCAGTTTACAGGCCTACTATGGCTACACCTTC.

On this clonotype: A far larger clone is one base from this, pointing to a likely read error. V and J are TRBV6-2 or TRBV6-3 and TRBJ1-1; D remains unclear. Germline lookup yields CDR1 MNHEY and CDR2 SVGEGT. The CDR3 has 13 amino acids. The V end lost 6 bases, the J end lost 3 bases, and 11 bases lay between the germline ends. CDR3 loop: CASSQGRYTEAFF. CDR3 DNA: TGTGCCAGCAGCCAAGGCCGTTACACTGAAGCTTTCTTT.

A remark on this clonotype: A much larger clone lies a single base off, so this may be a read error. The chain couples TRBV20-1 to TRBJ1-2; D may be TRBD1 (5 bases). Germline assignment: CDR1 DFQATT and CDR2 SNEGSKA (reference sequence). V was cut by 1 base and J by 2 bases, with 20 bases left in between. CDR3 length: 17 amino acids. Here the CDR3 reads CSARANRRAGWNYGYTF. CDR3 nucleotide sequence: TGCAGTGCTAGAGCTAATCGTCGCGCAGGGTGGAACTATGGCTACACCTTC.

This clonotype showed up just once. The rearrangement uses TRBV19 and TRBJ1-2, with D possibly matching TRBD1 (6 bases). Per the germline V gene, CDR1 is LNHDA and CDR2 is SQIVND (reference sequence). V was clipped by 3 bases and J by 3 bases, with 14 bases between them. This CDR3 is built from 15 residues. Here the CDR3 reads CASSMEGQLDYGYTF. DNA of the CDR3: TGTGCCAGTAGTATGGAAGGACAGCTGGACTATGGCTACACCTTC.

In regard to this clonotype: A much bigger clone sits one base away, suggesting this may be a read error. This chain connects TRBV28 to TRBJ2-2; D might be TRBD1 (5 bases). Germline lookup yields CDR1 MDHEN and CDR2 SYDVKM. The CDR3 extends over 15 amino acids. Trimming took 4 bases from V and 4 from J, leaving 13 bases between them. The CDR3 loop reads CASSSLTESTGELFF. The DNA of the CDR3 is TGTGCCAGCAGTTCTCTGACAGAAAGCACCGGGGAGCTGTTTTTT.

This clonotype occurred many times. The chain has TRBV12-3 or TRBV12-4 and TRBJ1-2; maybe TRBD1 (6 bases). The CDR3 is 11 residues long. Trimming removed 4 bases at V and 13 bases at J, with 13 bases between. The CDR3 spells CASSWGQESTF. CDR3 DNA sequence: TGTGCCAGCAGTTGGGGACAAGAAAGCACCTTC.

The chain links TRBV20-1 to TRBJ1-1; TRBD1 might be the D (5 bases). Per germline, CDR1 DFQATT and CDR2 SNEGSKA (reference sequence). This CDR3 spans 15 amino acids. V was pared by 7 bases and J by 1 base, with 19 bases between. The CDR3 loop is CSVAGASAENTEAFF. The CDR3 coding sequence is TGCAGTGTGGCCGGGGCCTCAGCCGAGAACACTGAAGCTTTCTTT.